This T cell receptor beta chain was recovered during a study of a mutant IDH1 vaccine in newly diagnosed glioma. Turning to the study itself: Most patients had received both radiotherapy and temozolomide, the prior options being radiotherapy, temozolomide, or both.

The study's findings and limits: Pseudoprogression looked unconnected to shifts in top peripheral T cell clonotypes.

This clone was seen a single time. The antigen is not known. Sequencing used immunoSEQ multiplex PCR; TCRdb keeps in-frame clones, though not all of them. This table holds 20,000 to 30,000 clones, about 80% found once. The CDR3 length is 17 residues. Germline loops: CDR1 SGHDN, CDR2 FVKESK. The V and J ends lost 3 bases and 7 bases, in that order; junction bases with no gene match: 7. The time point was: week 47, end of study. Vaccination comprised doses that each held 300 ug of mutant IDH1 20-mer peptide, plus topical imiquimod. New IDH1-mutant, ATRX-lost WHO grade 3 or 4 astrocytomas occurred in donors.

The material was PBMCs, obtained from a glioma patient whose treatment included an IDH1 peptide vaccine. The clonotype was recovered from a man aged 35 to 55 with glioma. Some clones in this sample may be carry-over from other donors' samples. The chain has TRBV14 and TRBJ2-2, with 14 bases lining up with TRBD2. The DNA for the CDR3 is TGTGCCAGCAGCCACGGACTAGCGGGGGGATTTGTCGGGGAGCTGTTTTTT. Encoded protein: CASSHGLAGGFVGELFF.